Below, 29 T cell receptor beta chains from the same sample are listed, as sequenced in a study of spatial heterogeneity in lung cancer. Via MiXCR, TCRdb re-called the 5' RACE reads, giving one row per CDR3 protein. The sample lists approximately 9,700 distinct CDR3 sequences, roughly 12% occurring once. Time point reported: sample taken at primary tumor resection. These receptors' antigens are unknown. Notes on the study in general: Counts that tracked tumor mutation counts were those of expanded intratumoral alpha and beta TCRs.

The sample in question was lung tumor tissue, obtained at surgery. These receptors were collected from a male donor with early-stage non-small cell lung cancer.

Within the sample, this clonotype is medium-sized. This beta chain represents an off-target read in a library built for alpha chains; its size is of limited meaning. The CDR3 is CASSLTSGKYNEQFF. The CDR3 DNA reads as TGTGCCAGCAGCTTGACTAGCGGGAAATACAATGAGCAGTTCTTC. The chain recombines TRBV5-4 with TRBJ2-1, with TRBD2 identical over 10 bases. After removal of 1 base from V and 4 bases from J, the junction contained 2 bases not matched to a gene. The CDR3 has 15 amino acids. Germline lookup yields CDR1 SGHNT and CDR2 YYREEE (reference sequence).

Note on this clonotype: This beta chain is a stray read from a library made for alpha chains; its abundance is not meaningful. The genes are TRBV29-1 and TRBJ1-2; TRBD1 is a possible D gene (5 bases). Trimming took 7 bases from V and 5 from J, leaving 14 bases between them. The CDR3 loop spans 12 amino acids. Germline-derived CDR1 and CDR2 are SQVTM and ANQGSEA. The CDR3 bases are TGCAGCGCCCAAGAGGGGTATTATGGCTACACCTTC. Protein product: CSAQEGYYGYTF.

This clonotype was observed at least ten times. A library prepared for alpha chains yielded this beta chain as an off-target read; its size is of little meaning. The rearrangement links TRBV11-3 to TRBJ1-2, with a tentative D call TRBD1 (5 bases). V dropped 1 base and J dropped 8 bases, with 17 bases sitting between them. The CDR3 has 15 amino acids. CDR1 and CDR2 from the germline V gene are SGHNT and YENEEA. The CDR3 is CASSLVGGNLRGYTF. Here the CDR3 DNA reads TGTGCCAGCAGCTTAGTTGGGGGAAATCTTCGAGGCTACACCTTC.

This clonotype has ten or more counts. This beta chain came through as a stray read in a library set up for alpha chains, and its size says little. V usage is TRBV7-2 and J usage is TRBJ2-3; TRBD2 matches at 10 bases. The CDR3 is 14 amino acids. Germline V gene sequence: CDR1 SGHTA, CDR2 FQGNSA. The junction had 0 bases not matched to a gene; V was cut back by 3 bases and J by 3 bases. The CDR3 here is CASSLGLATDTQYF. In DNA form, the CDR3 reads TGTGCCAGCAGCTTGGGACTAGCGACAGATACGCAGTATTTT. The full variable domain, with the rest looked up from reference TRBV7-2 and TRBJ2-3, is GAGVSQSPSNKVTEKGKDVELRCDPISGHTALYWYRQSLGQGLEFLIYFQGNSAPDKSGLPSDRFSAERTGGSVSTLTIQRTQQEDSAVYLCASSLGLATDTQYFGPGTRLTVL.

This clonotype was observed many times. Little can be read into the size of this beta chain, an off-target read in a library designed for alpha chains. This chain joins TRBV11-3 and TRBJ2-3; TRBD1 matches 8 bases. V lost 8 bases to trimming and J lost 0 bases; unmatched junction nucleotides: 4. The CDR3 has 14 residues. CDR1 is SGHNT, CDR2 YENEEA, per germline. CDR3 bases: TGTGCCAGCGGACGACAGGGGAGCACAGATACGCAGTATTTT. Its translation is CASGRQGSTDTQYF.

This clonotype was seen ten or more times. This beta chain is a stray sequence in a library constructed for alpha chains; its clone size is not meaningful. This sequence joins TRBV3-1 and TRBJ2-3; no clear D. Germline CDR1 is LGHDT and CDR2 is YNNKEL (reference sequence). The CDR3 spans 14 residues. Trimming shortened V by 1 base and J by 4 bases, and 9 bases separated the two germline ends. The CDR3 region has the DNA TGTGCCAGCAGCCAAGCCTCGGTGCCAGATACGCAGTATTTT. This gives the protein CASSQASVPDTQYF.

This clonotype was seen a handful of times. In a library made to pick up alpha chains, this beta chain is a stray read with a size that means little. The chain carries TRBV3-1 and TRBJ2-7; 8 bases are shared with TRBD2. Germline values: CDR1 LGHDT, CDR2 YNNKEL (reference sequence). J gave up 4 bases and V 4 bases, and 9 bases lay outside the gene matches. This CDR3 contains 15 residues. DNA of the CDR3: TGTGCCAGCAGCCCCAGGAGCGGGAGATCGTACGAGCAGTACTTC. Amino acids: CASSPRSGRSYEQYF.

This clonotype was recorded many times. This beta chain was picked up by a library intended for alpha chains and is off target, so its count carries little meaning. The chain employs TRBV4-2 and TRBJ2-3, with no clear D. Germline values: CDR1 LGHNA, CDR2 YNFKEQ. The CDR3 contains 17 residues. Trimming removed 0 bases at V and 0 bases at J, with 13 bases between. Here the CDR3 reads CASSQDSASASTDTQYF. CDR3 bases: TGTGCCAGCAGCCAAGACTCAGCCAGCGCTAGCACAGATACGCAGTATTTT.

This clonotype is medium-sized in the sample. A library prepared for alpha chains yielded this beta chain as an off-target read; its size is of little meaning. The chain uses TRBV3-1 and TRBJ2-1; TRBD2 agrees at 7 bases. V lost 4 bases, J lost 4 bases, and 4 bases stayed unmatched. The CDR3 has 14 residues. Germline V gene lookup returns CDR1 LGHDT and CDR2 YNNKEL (reference sequence). Here the CDR3 DNA reads TGTGCCAGCAGCCTTGGGGACTATTACAATGAGCAGTTCTTC. Protein sequence: CASSLGDYYNEQFF.

The table lists this clonotype with a few counts. For a library built for alpha chains, this beta chain is a stray read; little rests on its size. This CDR3 is CASRYSDYGYTF. CDR3 DNA sequence: TGTGCCAGTAGATACAGCGACTATGGCTACACCTTC. The chain is built from TRBV19 and TRBJ1-2; D ambiguous. V dropped 6 bases and J dropped 3 bases, with 8 bases sitting between them. The V gene's germline CDR1 is LNHDA and CDR2 SQIVND (reference sequence). The CDR3 extends over 12 amino acids. Full variable domain (rest looked up from reference TRBV19 and TRBJ1-2): DGGITQSPKYLFRKEGQNVTLSCEQNLNHDAMYWYRQDPGQGLRLIYYSQIVNDFQKGDIAEGYSVSREKKESFPLTVTSAQKNPTAFYLCASRYSDYGYTFGSGTRLTVV.

This clonotype occurred many times. This beta chain lies outside the target of a library built for alpha chains; its clone size means little. The genes are TRBV20-1 and TRBJ1-1, with 8 bases lining up with TRBD1. V was clipped by 0 bases and J by 2 bases; unmatched bases: 8. Germline CDR1 reads DFQATT; CDR2 reads SNEGSKA (reference sequence). This CDR3 is built from 16 residues. CDR3 in DNA: TGCAGTGCTAGAGACAACTCCAGGGGGCTTAACACTGAAGCTTTCTTT. Protein: CSARDNSRGLNTEAFF.

This clonotype has a count of ten or more. This beta chain is off target for a library built for alpha chains, so its abundance means little. V gene TRBV4-3 combines with J gene TRBJ2-1, with D unclear. Germline V lookup: CDR1 LGHNA, CDR2 YSLEER. V was cut by 0 bases and J by 3 bases, with 6 bases left in between. The CDR3 covers 14 residues. The CDR3 loop reads CASSQDPSYNEQFF. CDR3 DNA: TGCGCCAGCAGCCAAGATCCCAGCTACAATGAGCAGTTCTTC.

This clonotype was observed many times. Since the library was made to target alpha chains, this beta chain is a stray read and its abundance is not meaningful. This rearrangement joins TRBV3-1 to TRBJ2-1; 8 bases agree with TRBD2. Germline CDR1 is LGHDT and CDR2 is YNNKEL (reference sequence). The CDR3 is 14 amino acids. The J segment lost 1 base and the V segment lost 10 bases, leaving 6 bases of the junction unmatched. CDR3 in amino acids: CATTGRASYNEQFF. Here the CDR3 DNA reads TGTGCCACCACCGGGAGGGCGTCCTACAATGAGCAGTTCTTC.

This clonotype was seen repeatedly, ten times or more. Since the library was made to target alpha chains, this beta chain is a stray read and its abundance is not meaningful. The chain employs TRBV7-9 and TRBJ1-2, with TRBD1 as a possible D gene (6 bases). The CDR3 is made up of 13 amino acids. V was pared by 2 bases and J by 4 bases, with 8 bases between. CDR1 and CDR2 (germline): SEHNR, FQNEAQ (reference sequence). Here the CDR3 reads CASSLLGGYGYTF. The CDR3 DNA sequence: TGTGCCAGCAGCTTATTAGGGGGCTATGGCTACACCTTC. Supplemented by reference TRBV7-9 and TRBJ1-2, the full variable domain reads DTGVSQNPRHKITKRGQNVTFRCDPISEHNRLYWYRQTLGQGPEFLTYFQNEAQLEKSRLLSDRFSAERPKGSFSTLEIQRTEQGDSAMYLCASSLLGGYGYTFGSGTRLTVV.

This clonotype came up a few times. A library made for alpha chains picked up this beta chain off target, so its size means little. The chain employs TRBV28 and TRBJ2-7, with 10 bases lining up with TRBD2. V trimming: 5 bases; J trimming: 0 bases; junction bases outside the gene matches: 1. CDR3 size: 14 residues. Germline values: CDR1 MDHEN, CDR2 SYDVKM. DNA of the CDR3: TGTGCCAGCAGTGGGACTAGCGACTCCTACGAGCAGTACTTC. Amino acids: CASSGTSDSYEQYF.

On this clonotype itself: For a library built for alpha chains, this beta chain is a stray read; little rests on its size. The chain employs TRBV29-1 and TRBJ2-7; 8 bases are a match to TRBD2. Looked up from germline, CDR1 is SQVTM and CDR2 is ANQGSEA. The V segment lost 7 bases and the J segment 2 bases; nucleotides outside the gene matches: 10. CDR3 size: 14 residues. CDR3 protein: CSAGGDTLTYEQYF. The CDR3 DNA reads as TGCAGCGCCGGGGGGGACACTCTCACCTACGAGCAGTACTTC.

This clonotype has a count of ten or more. Within a library made for alpha chains, this beta chain is off target, and its count is uninformative. This chain links TRBV6-5 with TRBJ1-2, with 7 nucleotides matching TRBD1. Germline trimming cut 10 bases from V and 5 bases from J; bases unmatched to any gene: 10. CDR1 is MNHEY, CDR2 SVGAGI, per germline. The CDR3 sequence is 13 residues long. DNA of the CDR3: TGTGCCACCCTCCCCTCAGGGGGGTATGGCTACACCTTC. It codes for CATLPSGGYGYTF.

This clonotype was observed many times. Because this beta chain is a stray read in a library intended to capture alpha chains, its abundance should not be given much weight. The rearrangement uses TRBV4-2 and TRBJ2-2; 8 bases are a match to TRBD1. This CDR3 region has 16 residues. V shed 0 bases, J shed 6 bases, and the junction held 6 bases outside the gene matches. Germline V gene data show CDR1 as LGHNA and CDR2 as YNFKEQ. The CDR3 protein is CASSQDRTGLAGELFF. The CDR3 nucleotides are TGTGCCAGCAGCCAAGACCGGACAGGGTTGGCCGGGGAGCTGTTTTTT.

In regard to this clonotype: This beta chain is an off-target read within a library intended for alpha chains, so its frequency means little. This sequence joins TRBV15 and TRBJ2-1, with 8 bases that match TRBD2. The J segment lost 9 bases and the V segment lost 2 bases, leaving 3 bases of the junction unmatched. Looked up from germline, CDR1 is LNHNV and CDR2 is YYDKDF (reference sequence). The length of the CDR3 is 13 residues. The CDR3 spells CATSRRSGTEQFF. CDR3 in DNA: TGTGCCACCAGCAGACGTAGCGGGACTGAGCAGTTCTTC.

A word on this clonotype: Being off target in a library aimed at alpha chains, this beta chain has a size of little meaning. The chain has TRBV27 and TRBJ2-3, with TRBD2 matching over 10 bases. V shed 7 bases and J 3 bases; nucleotides not matched to a gene: 19. Germline V lookup: CDR1 MNHEY, CDR2 SMNVEV (reference sequence). The CDR3 loop spans 19 amino acids. The CDR3 here is CASIRPVPRLAGETDTQYF. The DNA for the CDR3 is TGTGCCAGCATTAGACCCGTCCCAAGACTAGCGGGTGAAACAGATACGCAGTATTTT.

This clonotype was seen ten or more times. This beta chain is an off-target read within a library intended for alpha chains, so its frequency means little. This chain joins TRBV7-2 and TRBJ1-5; D is undetermined. The V gene lost 1 base and the J gene lost 5 bases, with 6 bases spanning the gap. Germline lookup yields CDR1 SGHTA and CDR2 FQGNSA. The CDR3 extends over 13 amino acids. The DNA for the CDR3 is TGTGCCAGCAGCTTAGGTCGGTATCAGCCCCAGCATTTT. Translating gives CASSLGRYQPQHF.

By sample fraction, this clonotype is medium-sized (0.01 to 0.1%). Little can be read into the size of this beta chain, an off-target read in a library designed for alpha chains. The rearrangement links TRBV29-1 to TRBJ1-1; D might be TRBD1 (6 bases). The CDR3 loop spans 14 amino acids. V lost 3 bases and J 1 base, leaving 12 bases between the germline ends. Germline-derived CDR1 and CDR2 are SQVTM and ANQGSEA. Here the CDR3 reads CSVEWQGRNTEAFF. The CDR3 DNA is TGCAGCGTTGAGTGGCAGGGGAGGAACACTGAAGCTTTCTTT.

This clonotype was counted between two and nine times. Within a library made for alpha chains, this beta chain is off target, and its count is uninformative. This chain joins TRBV4-1 and TRBJ2-6; TRBD2 agrees at 10 bases. The CDR3 sequence is 19 residues long. The germline gives CDR1 MGHRA, CDR2 YSYEKL. With 3 bases clipped from V and 0 bases from J, the junction kept 8 bases outside the gene matches. The CDR3 bases are TGCGCCAGCAGCCATCTCGGACTAGCGGATCCCTCTGGGGCCAACGTCCTGACTTTC. It translates to CASSHLGLADPSGANVLTF.

By proportion, this clonotype is medium-sized. With the library built for alpha chains, this beta chain is off target and its frequency is not meaningful. The V call is TRBV29-1, the J call TRBJ1-1; D possibly corresponds to TRBD1 (5 bases). The CDR3 spans 13 residues. Germline CDR1 SQVTM, CDR2 ANQGSEA. The V end was cut by 4 bases, the J end by 3 bases, with 12 bases between. The CDR3 here is CSVVGAADTEAFF. In nucleotides, the CDR3 is TGCAGCGTTGTAGGGGCGGCGGACACTGAAGCTTTCTTT. Complete variable domain (other parts from reference TRBV29-1 and TRBJ1-1): SAVISQKPSRDICQRGTSLTIQCQVDSQVTMMFWYRQQPGQSLTLIATANQGSEATYESGFVIDKFPISRPNLTFSTLTVSNMSPEDSSIYLCSVVGAADTEAFFGQGTRLTVV.

This clonotype was counted ten times or more. This beta chain came through as a stray read in a library set up for alpha chains, and its size says little. The rearrangement joins TRBV5-1 to TRBJ1-4; no clear D. Germline CDR1 is SGHRS and CDR2 is YFSETQ. Trimming took 4 bases from V and 6 from J, leaving 16 bases between them. The CDR3 is made up of 15 amino acids. This CDR3 is CASSRGWGGDEKLFF. The CDR3 DNA sequence: TGCGCCAGCAGCCGAGGGTGGGGAGGAGATGAAAAACTGTTTTTT.

This clonotype showed up many times. In a library made to pick up alpha chains, this beta chain is a stray read with a size that means little. The chain couples TRBV12-3 or TRBV12-4 to TRBJ2-1, with 8 bases matching TRBD1. The CDR3 length is 16 residues. V gave up 2 bases and J gave up 6 bases; unmatched junction bases: 9. CDR3 sequence reads: CASSLNRQGPGNEQFF. Written as DNA, the CDR3 is TGTGCCAGCAGTTTAAACAGACAGGGGCCCGGCAATGAGCAGTTCTTC.

The table lists this clonotype with many counts. This beta chain is a stray read from a library made for alpha chains; its abundance is not meaningful. The J gene is TRBJ2-2, the V gene TRBV6-5; tentative D call: TRBD2 (6 bases). Germline V CDR1 and CDR2: MNHEY, SVGAGI. V was shortened by 7 bases and J by 0 bases, with 24 bases between the two germline ends. This CDR3 has 19 residues. The CDR3 nucleotides are TGTGCCAGCACACTGGGGGAGACTAGTGCCCCCGCGAACACCGGGGAGCTGTTTTTT. This gives the protein CASTLGETSAPANTGELFF.

This clonotype was found many times. This beta chain is a stray sequence in a library constructed for alpha chains; its clone size is not meaningful. The chain employs TRBV7-2 and TRBJ2-1; 11 bases map to TRBD2. V lost 4 bases, J lost 7 bases, and 9 bases stayed unmatched. Germline CDR1 and CDR2: SGHTA and FQGNSA. The CDR3 sequence is 16 residues long. CDR3 nucleotides: TGTGCCAGCAGCTCCGGGCTAGCGGGAGGAAGGAATGAGCAGTTCTTC. This sequence encodes CASSSGLAGGRNEQFF.

This clonotype came up many times. With the library built for alpha chains, this beta chain is off target and its frequency is not meaningful. In DNA, the CDR3 is TGCAGCGCAGGCCTGGGACAGGCCCATAGCGGGAGGGCCAATGAGCAGTTCTTC. Amino acids: CSAGLGQAHSGRANEQFF. The chain combines TRBV29-1 with TRBJ2-1, with 11 bases lining up with TRBD2. CDR3 length equals 18 residues. In germline, CDR1 is SQVTM, CDR2 ANQGSEA. Unmatched junction bases numbered 20, after V lost 7 bases and J lost 6 bases.